A single sample is the source of the 16 T cell receptor beta chains below, sequenced in a study of Ad26.COV2.S vaccination and SARS-CoV-2 variants. Treatment in this sample: approximately 18 received Ad26.COV2.S at low or high dose, single or two shots; 5 received placebo; per-sample allocation not given. Day 63 after the first vaccine or placebo injection was the time point for sampling. Assay: immunoSEQ multiplex PCR; the TCRdb copy retains only in-frame clones and omits some. The profile shows around 270,000 clones, roughly 85% of them singletons. The input for sequencing was peripheral blood, taken in a trial of Ad26.COV2.S vaccine versus placebo. These receptors were collected from a person between 18 and 60 years old who received the Ad26.COV2.S COVID-19 vaccine or a placebo.

The chain's CDR3 is CASSPRGRDTQYF. The CDR3 DNA is TGTGCCAGTAGTCCACGGGGGAGGGATACGCAGTATTTT. The rearrangement links TRBV19 to TRBJ2-3, with D possibly being TRBD2 (6 bases). The CDR3 covers 13 residues. CDR1 LNHDA and CDR2 SQIVND come from the germline V gene (reference sequence). Trimming cost V 5 bases and J 6 bases, with 12 bases left between them. The variable domain in full, completed from reference TRBV19 and TRBJ2-3, reads DGGITQSPKYLFRKEGQNVTLSCEQNLNHDAMYWYRQDPGQGLRLIYYSQIVNDFQKGDIAEGYSVSREKKESFPLTVTSAQKNPTAFYLCASSPRGRDTQYFGPGTRLTVL.

The V and J genes are TRBV30 and TRBJ1-5, with 7 bases lining up with TRBD1. The CDR3 has 14 amino acids. J was trimmed by 6 bases and V by 5 bases; bases with no gene match: 10. Per germline, CDR1 GTSNPN and CDR2 SVGIG (reference sequence). The CDR3 coding sequence is TGTGCCTGGGGTACTCAGGGGGAGGCTCAGCCCCAGCATTTT. It encodes CAWGTQGEAQPQHF.

This chain joins TRBV29-1 and TRBJ2-3; a weak D match, TRBD2 (6 bases). This CDR3 comprises 13 residues. Trimming removed 5 bases at V and 6 bases at J, with 15 bases between. CDR1 SQVTM and CDR2 ANQGSEA come from the germline V gene. CDR3 in DNA: TGCAGCGTTAGGGACTCGGGAAGGGATACGCAGTATTTT. It yields the protein CSVRDSGRDTQYF.

The count of this clone is one. The chain employs TRBV19 and TRBJ1-3, with D unresolved. Germline V CDR1 and CDR2: LNHDA, SQIVND (reference sequence). Between the trimmed V and J ends, which lost 6 bases and 0 bases, there was a span of 15 bases. This CDR3 contains 16 residues. The CDR3 loop reads CASRGSKKFSGNTIYF. The CDR3 nucleotides are TGTGCCAGTAGAGGCTCTAAGAAGTTCTCTGGAAACACCATATATTTT.

The V call is TRBV19, the J call TRBJ2-3; TRBD2 matches 13 bases. CDR1 and CDR2 (germline): LNHDA, SQIVND (reference sequence). This CDR3 region has 17 residues. V dropped 6 bases and J dropped 4; count of bases not matched to a gene: 10. CDR3 sequence: CASRLLLAGGPADTQYF. CDR3 sequence (DNA): TGTGCCAGTAGACTACTACTAGCGGGGGGGCCAGCAGATACGCAGTATTTT.

The rearrangement joins TRBV6-5 to TRBJ1-4, with 12 bases aligning to TRBD1. In germline, CDR1 is MNHEY, CDR2 SVGAGI. The CDR3 length is 15 residues. The junction had 8 bases not matched to a gene; V was cut back by 7 bases and J by 8 bases. The CDR3, as DNA: TGTGCCAGCACGGGACAGGGGGCCTTGGGGGAAAAACTGTTTTTT. Its protein product is CASTGQGALGEKLFF.

J is TRBJ2-3 and V is TRBV7-9; D gene unclear. The CDR3 has 13 amino acids. V was clipped by 4 bases and J by 4 bases, with 9 bases between them. Germline values: CDR1 SEHNR, CDR2 FQNEAQ (reference sequence). Here the CDR3 reads CASSWVSSDTQYF. Here the CDR3 DNA reads TGTGCCAGCAGCTGGGTTAGCTCAGATACGCAGTATTTT.

CDR3 loop: CASITGKVEAFF. As DNA, the CDR3 is TGTGCCTCCATCACGGGTAAGGTGGAAGCTTTCTTT. This sequence joins TRBV6-6 and TRBJ1-1; no firm D call. With 11 bases removed from V and 8 bases from J, the gap between germline ends came to 18 bases. CDR3 size: 12 residues. Germline CDR1 reads MNHNY; CDR2 reads SVGAGI (reference sequence).

The genes are TRBV10-3 and TRBJ1-1; D call uncertain. V was clipped by 0 bases and J by 1 base, with 6 bases between them. Germline CDR1 and CDR2: ENHRY and SYGVKD. CDR3 length: 14 amino acids. CDR3 in DNA: TGTGCCATCAGTGAGTCGACTCAGAACACTGAAGCTTTCTTT. It encodes CAISESTQNTEAFF.

The V and J genes are TRBV5-1 and TRBJ2-2; possibly TRBD1 for D (5 bases). Germline CDR1 reads SGHRS; CDR2 reads YFSETQ. Trimming pared 1 base from V and 0 bases from J, leaving 7 bases between. CDR3 size: 15 residues. The CDR3 coding sequence is TGCGCCAGCAGCTTGAACAGGCCGAACACCGGGGAGCTGTTTTTT. Encoded protein: CASSLNRPNTGELFF.

This clone appeared once. The V and J genes are TRBV18 and TRBJ2-7; 10 nucleotides align to TRBD1. Germline V lookup: CDR1 KGHSH, CDR2 LQKENI. Trimming took 3 bases from V and 5 from J; bases not matched to a gene: 4. CDR3 length: 14 residues. The CDR3 here is CASSPRTGGDEQYF. CDR3 nucleotides: TGTGCCAGCTCACCCAGGACAGGGGGGGACGAGCAGTACTTC.

In DNA, the CDR3 is TGTGCCAGCAGCTTAGGCCCCTTCGGGCCATACGAGCAGTACTTC. This translates into CASSLGPFGPYEQYF. V usage is TRBV11-2 and J usage is TRBJ2-7; no definite D call. This CDR3 is built from 15 residues. CDR1 and CDR2 from the germline V gene are SGHAT and FQNNGV. V lost 1 base to trimming and J lost 4 bases, with 14 bases between them.

This sequence joins TRBV7-2 and TRBJ2-1; TRBD2 aligns across 7 bases. Germline trimming cut 2 bases from V and 9 bases from J; bases unmatched to any gene: 10. This CDR3 has 15 residues. Germline CDR1 SGHTA, CDR2 FQGNSA. The CDR3 is CASSLRSRGRAEQFF. CDR3 bases: TGTGCCAGCAGCTTAAGGTCTCGCGGGAGAGCTGAGCAGTTCTTC.

J is TRBJ2-3 and V is TRBV7-9, with no clear D. This CDR3 is built from 15 residues. Between the trimmed V and J ends, which lost 1 base and 0 bases, there was a span of 8 bases. The germline CDR1 and CDR2 sequences are SEHNR and FQNEAQ (reference sequence). This CDR3 is CASSLVPPSTDTQYF. The CDR3 region has the DNA TGTGCCAGCAGCTTAGTCCCACCTAGCACAGATACGCAGTATTTT.

This clone was recorded once. The V call is TRBV30, the J call TRBJ1-1; D is possibly TRBD1 (6 bases). Germline V lookup: CDR1 GTSNPN, CDR2 SVGIG (reference sequence). The CDR3 sequence is 13 residues long. V lost 3 bases to trimming and J lost 3 bases, with 11 bases between them. CDR3 nucleotide sequence: TGTGCCTGGAGGCAAGGGGGGTACACTGAAGCTTTCTTT. Translating it yields CAWRQGGYTEAFF. The whole variable domain, filled in from reference TRBV30 and TRBJ1-1, reads SQTIHQWPATLVQPVGSPLSLECTVEGTSNPNLYWYRQAAGRGLQLLFYSVGIGQISSEVPQNLSASRPQDRQFILSSKKLLLSDSGFYLCAWRQGGYTEAFFGQGTRLTVV.

The J gene is TRBJ1-2, the V gene TRBV10-3, with no clear D. The CDR3 is made up of 15 amino acids. Germline-derived CDR1 and CDR2 are ENHRY and SYGVKD. The V and J ends lost 4 bases and 4 bases respectively, with 16 bases between them. CDR3: CAISAFKTAPYGYTF. The DNA for the CDR3 is TGTGCCATCAGTGCCTTTAAGACGGCCCCCTATGGCTACACCTTC.